Below are 30 T cell receptor beta chains sequenced from a single sample in a study of blood T cell repertoires in COVID-19. TCRdb's copy holds only in-frame clones and misses some; the assay was immunoSEQ multiplex PCR. Among 270,000 or so clones, under 90% were seen once, and the ten largest hold about 3%. The specimen was peripheral blood. These TCRs come from a woman younger than 35 with acute or convalescent COVID-19.

The table lists this clone with a count of one. The CDR3 sequence: CAWSATGRYYGYTF. The CDR3 bases are TGTGCCTGGAGCGCAACAGGGCGGTACTATGGCTACACCTTC. V gene TRBV30 combines with J gene TRBJ1-2, with D perhaps matching TRBD1 (6 bases). V lost 3 bases and J 3 bases, leaving 14 bases between the germline ends. From germline, CDR1 is GTSNPN and CDR2 SVGIG (reference sequence). CDR3 length: 14 amino acids.

This clone has more than one count but fewer than ten. This chain links TRBV27 with TRBJ1-2; 10 bases are a match to TRBD1. Per the germline V gene, CDR1 is MNHEY and CDR2 is SMNVEV (reference sequence). V shed 3 bases, J shed 7 bases, and the junction held 5 bases outside the gene matches. This CDR3 spans 14 amino acids. For the CDR3, the DNA is TGTGCCAGCAGTTTTGACAGGGGGCTCGGTGGCTACACCTTC. Protein: CASSFDRGLGGYTF.

This chain joins TRBV5-1 and TRBJ2-2; 14 positions match TRBD2. V dropped 7 bases and J dropped 6; count of bases not matched to a gene: 5. The CDR3 runs to 15 residues. Germline V gene data show CDR1 as SGHRS and CDR2 as YFSETQ. Here the CDR3 reads CASQGLAGVAGELFF. The CDR3, as DNA: TGCGCCAGCCAGGGACTAGCGGGAGTCGCCGGGGAGCTGTTTTTT.

The V and J genes are TRBV5-1 and TRBJ2-3; D remains unclear. Per the germline V gene, CDR1 is SGHRS and CDR2 is YFSETQ. Between the trimmed V and J ends, which lost 0 bases and 4 bases, there was a span of 15 bases. CDR3 length: 16 amino acids. CDR3 in DNA: TGCGCCAGCAGCTTGGATCCCTACCCATCGGCAGATACGCAGTATTTT. Translated: CASSLDPYPSADTQYF.

The CDR3 here is CASRGDRGGLNTEAFF. CDR3 in DNA: TGTGCCAGCAGAGGGGACAGGGGAGGTCTGAACACTGAAGCTTTCTTT. The chain recombines TRBV27 with TRBJ1-1, with TRBD1 matching over 10 bases. Germline V lookup: CDR1 MNHEY, CDR2 SMNVEV (reference sequence). This CDR3 is 16 amino acids long. The V and J ends lost 6 bases and 0 bases, in that order; junction bases with no gene match: 7.

The V gene is TRBV9, the J gene TRBJ1-2, with D unclear. Germline CDR1 is SGDLS and CDR2 is YYNGEE. The CDR3 length is 14 residues. V was pared by 0 bases and J by 2 bases, with 8 bases between. DNA of the CDR3: TGTGCCAGCAGCGTAGTTTCAGGAAACTATGGCTACACCTTC. Its protein is CASSVVSGNYGYTF.

The rearrangement joins TRBV27 to TRBJ2-7; 11 nucleotides agree with TRBD2. Looked up from germline, CDR1 is MNHEY and CDR2 is SMNVEV (reference sequence). Germline trimming cut 6 bases from V and 0 bases from J; bases unmatched to any gene: 7. The CDR3 length is 16 residues. CDR3 sequence reads: CASRTFLAGGSYEQYF. The CDR3 DNA is TGTGCCAGCAGGACGTTTCTAGCGGGAGGCTCCTACGAGCAGTACTTC.

The rearrangement joins TRBV5-1 to TRBJ2-3, with 13 bases that match TRBD2. The CDR3 is 18 residues long. J lost 2 bases, V lost 4 bases, and 10 bases had no gene match. CDR1 and CDR2 from the germline V gene are SGHRS and YFSETQ. CDR3 DNA: TGCGCCAGCAGCAATGGACTAGCGGGAGCCATGATCACAGATACGCAGTATTTT. Residues: CASSNGLAGAMITDTQYF.

The chain uses TRBV13 and TRBJ2-7, with 8 positions matching TRBD2. The CDR3 totals 15 residues. Per germline, CDR1 PRHDT and CDR2 FYEKMQ (reference sequence). V shed 0 bases and J 1 base; nucleotides not matched to a gene: 2. In nucleotides, the CDR3 is TGTGCCAGCAGCTTAGGGGGCGGGAGGTCCTACGAGCAGTACTTC. Its translation is CASSLGGGRSYEQYF. The variable domain in full, with the rest retrieved from reference TRBV13 and TRBJ2-7, is AAGVIQSPRHLIKEKRETATLKCYPIPRHDTVYWYQQGPGQDPQFLISFYEKMQSDKGSIPDRFSAQQFSDYHSELNMSSLELGDSALYFCASSLGGGRSYEQYFGPGTRLTVT.

The gene calls are TRBV12-3 or TRBV12-4 and TRBJ2-2; D unresolved. This CDR3 has 13 amino acids. Trimming shortened V by 5 bases and J by 4 bases, and 8 bases separated the two germline ends. The DNA for the CDR3 is TGTGCCAGCAGTACCTACGGCACCGGGGAGCTGTTTTTT. Translating gives CASSTYGTGELFF.

The rearrangement joins TRBV19 to TRBJ2-2; 8 nucleotides align to TRBD1. V gave up 3 bases and J gave up 2 bases; unmatched junction bases: 5. Germline values: CDR1 LNHDA, CDR2 SQIVND (reference sequence). This CDR3 spans 16 amino acids. The CDR3 DNA reads TGTGCCAGTAGTATCCGGACAGGGCTTAACACCGGGGAGCTGTTTTTT. This gives the protein CASSIRTGLNTGELFF.

This clone turned up a few times. The V call is TRBV28, the J call TRBJ2-1, with 7 nucleotides matching TRBD2. V dropped 5 bases and J dropped 7; count of bases not matched to a gene: 14. The germline CDR1 and CDR2 sequences are MDHEN and SYDVKM. The CDR3 is 16 residues long. The CDR3 here is CASSPFEGSGRNEQFF. The CDR3, as DNA: TGTGCCAGCAGTCCCTTCGAGGGTAGCGGGCGAAATGAGCAGTTCTTC.

J is TRBJ2-7 and V is TRBV5-6, with TRBD1 matching over 7 bases. The junction had 7 bases not matched to a gene; V was cut back by 1 base and J by 3 bases. The CDR3 loop spans 15 amino acids. The germline V gene has CDR1 SGHDT and CDR2 YYEEEE. The CDR3 protein is CASSLLSTGFYEQYF. CDR3 DNA sequence: TGTGCCAGCAGCTTGCTTTCGACAGGGTTCTACGAGCAGTACTTC.

This clone was recorded once. The rearrangement uses TRBV7-2 and TRBJ2-1; 9 positions match TRBD2. The CDR3 runs to 18 residues. The V segment lost 4 bases and the J segment 4 bases; nucleotides outside the gene matches: 14. CDR1 and CDR2 from the germline V gene are SGHTA and FQGNSA. The CDR3 loop is CASSSPSGTSQSYNEQFF. For the CDR3, the DNA is TGTGCCAGCAGCTCCCCTTCCGGGACTAGCCAGAGTTACAATGAGCAGTTCTTC.

V gene TRBV7-2 combines with J gene TRBJ2-1; 9 bases align to TRBD2. CDR3 length: 15 amino acids. Per the germline V gene, CDR1 is SGHTA and CDR2 is FQGNSA. Losses at the gene ends were 5 bases for V and 7 bases for J; bases not matched to a gene: 9. The CDR3 DNA sequence: TGTGCCAGCAGCCCCGGGACTAGCTATCGGAATGAGCAGTTCTTC. Its translation: CASSPGTSYRNEQFF.

This clone was found a few times. This chain links TRBV27 with TRBJ2-5; a possible D gene is TRBD2 (6 bases). Per the germline V gene, CDR1 is MNHEY and CDR2 is SMNVEV (reference sequence). The CDR3 spans 18 residues. V dropped 4 bases and J dropped 1 base, with 22 bases sitting between them. The CDR3 DNA reads as TGTGCCAGCAGTTCCCCCCGTTCTCCGGCGGGATCCCAAGAGACCCAGTACTTC. As protein: CASSSPRSPAGSQETQYF.

The chain has TRBV29-1 and TRBJ1-2, with a possible D match to TRBD1 (6 bases). Germline values: CDR1 SQVTM, CDR2 ANQGSEA. The CDR3 is made up of 13 amino acids. V was clipped by 5 bases and J by 8 bases, with 18 bases between them. CDR3 nucleotide sequence: TGCAGCGTTCCGGGGGGGCTTTCAAGGGGCTACACCTTC. Translated, it gives CSVPGGLSRGYTF.

This clone was picked up a small number of times. This chain connects TRBV2 to TRBJ2-7, with 9 bases lining up with TRBD1. CDR1 is SNHLY, CDR2 FYNNEI, per germline. The CDR3 has 14 amino acids. J gave up 0 bases and V 4 bases, and 1 base lay outside the gene matches. The CDR3 reads CASSGGQGSYEQYF. The CDR3 coding sequence is TGTGCCAGCAGTGGGGGACAGGGCTCCTACGAGCAGTACTTC.

The J gene is TRBJ2-5, the V gene TRBV7-2; possible D gene TRBD1, 7 bases. Germline CDR1 reads SGHTA; CDR2 reads FQGNSA. The CDR3 has 14 residues. V was cut by 3 bases and J by 2 bases, with 10 bases left in between. The CDR3, as DNA: TGTGCCAGCAGCTTCGGGGGACAGCAAGAGACCCAGTACTTC. Translating it yields CASSFGGQQETQYF.

This clone showed up just once. CDR3 sequence: CASSELTWSPLHF. DNA of the CDR3: TGTGCCAGCAGTGAATTGACTTGGTCACCCCTCCACTTT. The gene calls are TRBV6-1 and TRBJ1-6; D is unclear. CDR3 length: 13 residues. V gave up 2 bases and J gave up 10 bases, with 9 bases separating them. Germline loops: CDR1 MNHNS, CDR2 SASEGT.

The J gene is TRBJ2-7, the V gene TRBV5-6; 13 nucleotides line up with TRBD2. The germline V gene has CDR1 SGHDT and CDR2 YYEEEE. Losses at the gene ends were 4 bases for V and 2 bases for J; bases not matched to a gene: 3. This CDR3 comprises 15 residues. The CDR3 reads CASSPGLAGPYEQYF. CDR3 in DNA: TGTGCCAGCAGCCCGGGACTAGCGGGACCCTACGAGCAGTACTTC.

The V gene is TRBV6-2 or TRBV6-3, the J gene TRBJ1-5, with a tentative D call TRBD1 (5 bases). CDR1 and CDR2 from the germline V gene are MNHEY and SVGEGT. Trimming cost V 5 bases and J 3 bases, with 11 bases left between them. The CDR3 loop spans 14 amino acids. CDR3: CASSRGWDNQPQHF. As DNA, the CDR3 is TGTGCCAGCAGTCGGGGGTGGGACAATCAGCCCCAGCATTTT.

The gene calls are TRBV6-4 and TRBJ2-1; 8 bases agree with TRBD2. Losses at the gene ends were 5 bases for V and 9 bases for J; bases not matched to a gene: 9. Germline V gives CDR1 MRHNA, CDR2 SNTAGT. This CDR3 comprises 14 residues. DNA of the CDR3: TGTGCCAGCAGTCGGGAGCGGGAGCTTGGTGAGCAGTTCTTC. This codes for CASSRERELGEQFF.

The chain recombines TRBV18 with TRBJ2-5; tentative D call: TRBD2 (6 bases). V was trimmed by 2 bases and J by 4 bases, leaving 8 bases between them. From germline, CDR1 is KGHSH and CDR2 LQKENI. CDR3 size: 13 residues. CDR3 amino acids: CASSPKGGETQYF. The CDR3 region has the DNA TGTGCCAGCTCACCAAAGGGAGGAGAGACCCAGTACTTC.

V and J are TRBV18 and TRBJ2-7; D is possibly TRBD2 (6 bases). CDR3 length: 16 amino acids. Trimming left V 3 bases short and J 3 bases short, with 18 bases between. The germline CDR1 and CDR2 sequences are KGHSH and LQKENI. CDR3 residues: CASSPLRDLHIYEQYF. In DNA, the CDR3 is TGTGCCAGCTCACCGCTCCGGGACTTGCATATCTACGAGCAGTACTTC.

This clone was found many times. The chain recombines TRBV29-1 with TRBJ2-7, with 12 bases fitting TRBD1. V lost 3 bases and J lost 4; bases outside the gene matches: 7. The CDR3 is 15 amino acids. Germline CDR1 reads SQVTM; CDR2 reads ANQGSEA. CDR3 bases: TGCAGCGTTGACGCGGGACAGGGGGCGTCTTACGAGCAGTACTTC. Translated: CSVDAGQGASYEQYF.

Only a few counts were recorded for this clone. The chain combines TRBV6-4 with TRBJ1-6, with 9 bases matching TRBD1. The CDR3 consists of 14 residues. J lost 9 bases, V lost 5 bases, and 5 bases had no gene match. From germline, CDR1 is MRHNA and CDR2 SNTAGT. The CDR3 is CASSQTGGGSPLHF. For the CDR3, the DNA is TGTGCCAGCAGTCAGACAGGGGGTGGTTCACCCCTCCACTTT.

The chain carries TRBV27 and TRBJ2-7, with 7 bases fitting TRBD1. The CDR3 covers 14 residues. With 2 bases clipped from V and 4 bases from J, the junction kept 5 bases outside the gene matches. In germline, CDR1 is MNHEY, CDR2 SMNVEV (reference sequence). CDR3 sequence reads: CASSLRRGSYEQYF. The CDR3 region has the DNA TGTGCCAGCAGTTTACGCAGGGGGTCGTACGAGCAGTACTTC.

The J gene is TRBJ2-7, the V gene TRBV6-2 or TRBV6-3; TRBD1 might be the D (5 bases). V lost 0 bases to trimming and J lost 10 bases, with 13 bases between them. Germline V gene lookup returns CDR1 MNHEY and CDR2 SVGEGT. The CDR3 has 13 residues. The CDR3 reads CASSYSRRVEQYF. For the CDR3, the DNA is TGTGCCAGCAGTTACTCCCGCAGGGTCGAACAGTACTTC.

The V gene is TRBV18, the J gene TRBJ2-3; 10 nucleotides agree with TRBD2. The V and J ends lost 2 bases and 1 base, in that order; junction bases with no gene match: 0. Germline V CDR1 and CDR2: KGHSH, LQKENI. The CDR3 totals 15 residues. The CDR3: CASSPGTSGTDTQYF. CDR3 coding DNA: TGTGCCAGCTCACCAGGGACTAGCGGCACAGATACGCAGTATTTT.